What follows describes a single TCR beta chain. Its antigen is still unknown. The data were taken from a study of beta chain features in type 1 diabetes. TCRB transcripts that were expressed got sequenced, as all of the isolated RNA had been reverse transcribed. The method was immunoSEQ multiplex PCR; TCRdb's version includes in-frame clones alone and lacks a portion of them. The sample lists about 660,000 clones; 11% to 15% were seen once. Using CD45RO/CCR7/CD25/CD127/CD95/CD27, CD4+ naive, central memory, regulatory and stem cell-like memory cells were sorted. The V and J ends lost 5 bases and 4 bases, in that order; junction bases with no gene match: 6. In germline, CDR1 is SEHNR, CDR2 FQNEAQ (reference sequence). This CDR3 is built from 14 residues. Study-wide findings and caveats: Whether HLA type influences TCRB rearrangement remained unresolved here. Type 1 diabetes patients had moderately but significantly shorter TCRB CDR3s in all four CD4+ subsets.

The rearrangement uses TRBV7-9 and TRBJ1-2, with 8 bases that match TRBD1. This TCR was sampled from a man between 18 and 35 years old with type 1 diabetes. Sequencing was carried out using naive CD4+ T cells from blood. The CDR3, as DNA: TGTGCCAGCAGCGCAGGGGGCGCCGGCTATGGCTACACCTTC. Its protein product is CASSAGGAGYGYTF. Full variable domain (rest looked up from reference TRBV7-9 and TRBJ1-2): DTGVSQNPRHKITKRGQNVTFRCDPISEHNRLYWYRQTLGQGPEFLTYFQNEAQLEKSRLLSDRFSAERPKGSFSTLEIQRTEQGDSAMYLCASSAGGAGYGYTFGSGTRLTVV.